This T cell receptor (beta chain) was sequenced for a study of T cells after yellow fever vaccination. Study as a whole: Any fraction with a low cell number was prepared using SMART-Seq v4 Ultra Low Input.

Points from the study as a whole: The presence of abundant clonotypes contaminating from the bulk population was possible in FACS-sorted repertoires. At 95% to 98% for CD4 and approximately 88% for CD8, most primary-vaccination clones showed up again after the booster.

In making TCR cDNA, 5'RACE template switching added a universal primer site and UMIs to it. TCRdb analysed the 5' RACE reads with MiXCR anew, one entry per CDR3 protein. The table lists about 200,000 distinct CDR3 sequences, 3% to 4% of them singletons. On this clonotype: Its antigen is still unknown.

The sequencing here drew on CD4+ T cells sorted from PBMCs, taken 10 days after the yellow fever booster vaccination. This clonotype originated in a man aged 18 to 35 who received the YFV17D yellow fever vaccine.

This chain's CDR3 is CASSQESLAPHEQFF. The CDR3, as DNA: TGCGCCAGCAGCCAAGAGTCTCTAGCCCCCCATGAGCAGTTCTTC. V is TRBV4-3 and J is TRBJ2-1, with a weak D call TRBD2 (5 bases). From germline, CDR1 is LGHNA and CDR2 YSLEER. Trimming cost V 0 bases and J 8 bases, with 14 bases left between them. The CDR3 contains 15 residues.